This T cell receptor beta chain was captured by sequencing in a study of spatial heterogeneity in lung cancer. Study details: The cohort: around 79 early-stage, untreated non-small cell lung cancer patients. Sequencing covered available follow-up PBMC samples collected a median of around two years after resection.

Carried by each TCR cDNA molecule was a unique molecular identifier. TCRdb called the 5' RACE reads again in MiXCR, with one record for every CDR3 protein. The sample consists of roughly 26,000 distinct CDR3 sequences, 4.5% to 7.5% of them appearing once. Trimming cost V 5 bases and J 2 bases, with 9 bases left between them. The CDR3 consists of 13 residues. Germline lookup yields CDR1 SGHTA and CDR2 FQGNSA. This clonotype has ten or more counts. What it recognizes is unknown. Study observations and caveats: In blood, ubiquitous expanded tumor TCRs appeared more at resection than follow-up.

Time point in this sample: blood at routine non-recurrence follow-up after resection. Whole RNA, isolated from tumor, nontumor lung or frozen PBMC, was sequenced without prior sorting. Material: PBMCs, obtained at follow-up. This chain uses TRBV7-2 with TRBJ2-5; the D gene is possibly TRBD2 (6 bases). The clonotype originates from a male donor with early-stage non-small cell lung cancer. The CDR3, as DNA: TGTGCCAGCAGCCCAGCGGGTCAAGAGACCCAGTACTTC. It yields the protein CASSPAGQETQYF.